This T cell receptor beta chain was sequenced for a study of identical twins (TCRdb year 2016). Notes on the research overall: To test whether fetal clonotypes persist, the study used deep sequencing on TCR alpha and beta repertoires from monozygotic twins, unrelated adults of various ages, and cord blood. To rule out contamination, the twin experiments were replicated at different times with different library preparation protocols.

The receptor library was made with 5' RACE. Sequencing used an Illumina HiSeq 2000. A universal primer binding site was introduced by template switching, and a unique molecular identifier was present in the final cDNA, enabling accurate counting of TCR cDNA molecules. Specific primers in the conserved constant-segment region were used to synthesize first-strand cDNA for the TCR alpha and beta chains. To control for contamination, every cDNA library carried two barcodes: a SMART-Mk sample barcode plus Illumina barcodes. TruSeq adapter sequences and Illumina sample barcodes were added in two successive PCR steps. The Illumina HiSeq platform was used with custom primers to sequence TCR alpha and beta cDNA libraries. The study's own analysis went as follows. Unique molecular identifiers were extracted from raw reads with MiGEC, and CDR3 positions were determined with MiXCR. For each individual, recombination models were inferred using an EM algorithm with the repgenHMM and IGoR tools. The analysis of shared clonotypes was done with the tcR package in R, with sharing normalized by the product of cloneset sizes. To study raw recombination free of thymic and clonal selection effects, out-of-frame nonproductive sequences were analyzed. TCRdb reran the public reads through fastp at Q25 and MiXCR, keeping productive beta chains. Each CDR3 protein appears once, grouped with its most common genes and DNA. The V and J calls and clone size are TCRdb's, not the authors'. This sample is represented by over 500,000 distinct CDR3 sequences; less than 25% of them were singletons. Clones ranked in the top ten supply around 0.91% of the sample.

This clonotype was picked up a small number of times. The antigen this receptor binds is unknown. The sample holds no much larger clone one base away, and base qualities are not on file. All donors were healthy Caucasians. The twin cohort comprised three pairs of female monozygotic twins, all aged roughly 18 to 29 years. CD4+ and CD8+ T cell populations were isolated with positive isolation kits from Invitrogen. Overall results and qualifications from the work: Compared with coincidental sharing between unrelated individuals, out-of-frame TCR alpha sequences shared between twins showed an excess of sequences with low generation probability. Because the same donors could not be followed over many years, conclusions were based on cross-sectional statistical analysis. Abundant cord blood beta clonotypes carried fewer insertions; young adult naive repertoires showed a weaker similar trend, while memory repertoires showed none. Excess twin sharing in beta out-of-frame sequences was weaker because fewer shared sequences lowered the signal-to-noise ratio. Invariant T cells such as MAIT and iNKT could partly confound zero-insertion analyses, though diverse VJ usage argued against this for most clonotypes. In monozygotic twins, recombination models systematically underestimated out-of-frame TCR alpha sharing, but the models matched the sharing seen between unrelated individuals.

CDR1 is given as MNHEY and CDR2 as SVGAGI, both from the germline V gene. CDR3 length: 13 amino acids, cysteine to phenylalanine. Of all the DNA, just the CDR3 is kept, 39 bases in frame from base 1. V loses 1 base, J loses 5 bases, and the germline ends lie 8 bases apart. These data were also reused for a study on T cells expressing NK-cell markers. As the second paper documents: Three sorted T-cell subsets (CD3+CD56+NKG2C+, CD3+CD56+NKG2C- and CD3+CD56-NKG2C+) from several donors had their TCR beta-chain repertoires profiled. Among the eight sequenced donors, only one was HCMV-seronegative, while the other seven were HCMV-seropositive. In several experiments an anti-gammadeltaTCR antibody was added to restrict sorting to alphabetaTCR-expressing T cells. For more than 5 donors, the dominant CD3+CD56+NKG2C+ clonotypes were among the top 10 CD8+ clonotypes and accounted for roughly 1.0-7.5% of CD8+ T cells. Those dominant clonotypes were again the most abundant among CD3+CD56-NKG2C+ cells in several donors, at 28.3-60.1%. Whether the expanded NKG2C-expressing T cell clones were specific for HCMV antigens was left unclear. All eight donors whose samples were sequenced were randomly selected healthy volunteers, three of them men and five women. HCMV-specific IgG was detected in serum with a commercial ELISA kit to determine HCMV serostatus. MIGEC handled demultiplexing of the reads and grouping by UMI, while MiTCR was used to assemble and quantify clonotypes. To exclude erroneous sequences, only TCR cDNA sequences supported by at least two reads were retained. The tcR package was used for downstream repertoire analysis, and clonotypes were matched across fractions by CDR3 nucleotide sequence plus V segment. VDJmatch was used to annotate antigen specificity against VDJdb, with one amino acid substitution allowed in CDR3.

Sequencing input: CD4+ T cells sorted from blood. The sequence derives from a young woman in good health. The chain links TRBV6-5 with TRBJ1-2, with the D gene call left open. The DNA sequence follows: TGTGCCAGCAGTTACTACGACTATTATGGCTACACCTTC. Its protein reads: CASSYYDYYGYTF.